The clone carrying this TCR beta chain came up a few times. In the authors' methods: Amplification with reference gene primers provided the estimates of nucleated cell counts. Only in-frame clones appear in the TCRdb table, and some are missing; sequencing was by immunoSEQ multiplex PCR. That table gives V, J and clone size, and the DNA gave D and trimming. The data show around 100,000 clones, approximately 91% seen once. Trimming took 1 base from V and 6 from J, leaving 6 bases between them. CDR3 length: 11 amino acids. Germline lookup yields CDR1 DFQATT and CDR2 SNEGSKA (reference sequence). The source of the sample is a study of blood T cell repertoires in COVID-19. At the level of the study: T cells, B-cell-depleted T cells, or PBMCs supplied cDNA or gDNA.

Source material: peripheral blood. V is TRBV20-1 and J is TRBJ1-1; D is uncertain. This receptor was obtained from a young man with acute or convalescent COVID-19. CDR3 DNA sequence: TGCAGTGCTAGAGTCGGGGCTGAAGCTTTCTTT. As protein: CSARVGAEAFF.